This T cell receptor beta chain was observed in a study of T-cell memory formation after mild COVID-19. Germline loops: CDR1 SGHRS, CDR2 YFSETQ. The CDR3 consists of 16 residues. With V trimmed by 4 bases and J by 2 bases, 11 bases remained unmatched. Findings of the study overall: Clones shrinking between day 15 and 85 showed a balanced CD4/CD8 split, and those that grew later tilted toward CD4+.

Remarks on this clonotype: The target antigen is unknown.

TCRdb reprocessed the 5' RACE reads via MiXCR and lists one record per CDR3 protein. The repertoire has hundreds of thousands of distinct CDR3 sequences, around a sixth of them found once; the top ten carry around an eighth. The rearrangement uses TRBV5-1 and TRBJ2-7, with 8 bases identical to TRBD1. The source is an adult woman who had mild COVID-19 (a few samples of this study predate the infection). Cell type and time point are not known. What was sequenced was PBMCs or a T cell subset sorted from them (not recorded which). Here the CDR3 reads CASSIGQGAGTYEQYF. CDR3 DNA: TGCGCCAGCAGCATCGGACAGGGCGCAGGGACCTACGAGCAGTACTTC.